A single sample is the source of the 24 T cell receptor beta chains below, sequenced in a study of control samples from healthy donors and cancer patients (dated by TCRdb to 2018 to 2020). Library preparation employed the immunoSEQ multiplex PCR assay. Here the immuneACCESS table is served through TCRdb, limited to in-frame sequences with V and J called. Missing clones are a known gap in these copies; in checked studies unresolved V genes cover under half, and the rest lacks a known reason. This sample holds tens of thousands of clones; under 95% were observed only once. About 1.3% of the sample goes to the ten largest clones. Sequenced material: PBMCs. All receptors derive from a woman aged 40 to 50 with lung cancer.

Turning to this clone: Germline is not matched at one junction end, which may reflect a read error. J is TRBJ1-2 and V is TRBV7-9; D unresolved. From germline, CDR1 is SEHNR and CDR2 FQNEAQ (reference sequence). The CDR3 is 12 amino acids. The CDR3 protein is CASSSLNPNPAF. The CDR3 bases are TGTGCCAGCAGCTCCTTAAACCCCAATCCGGCCTTC.

The chain has TRBV11-3 and TRBJ1-1; D gene uncertain. CDR3 size: 13 residues. Germline assignment: CDR1 SGHNT and CDR2 YENEEA. Trimming cost V 4 bases and J 2 bases, with 8 bases left between them. The CDR3 coding sequence is TGTGCCAGCAGCTCGGGCCGAAACACTGAAGCTTTCTTT. It is translated as CASSSGRNTEAFF.

The rearrangement uses TRBV19 and TRBJ2-3; a possible D gene is TRBD2 (6 bases). V was trimmed by 1 base and J by 8 bases, leaving 16 bases between them. The length of the CDR3 is 15 residues. The germline V gene encodes CDR1 LNHDA and CDR2 SQIVND (reference sequence). The CDR3 sequence: CASSIGGRGDATQYF. DNA of the CDR3: TGTGCCAGTAGTATAGGTGGGCGGGGAGACGCTACGCAGTATTTT. Looking up the rest from reference TRBV19 and TRBJ2-3 gives the full variable domain: DGGITQSPKYLFRKEGQNVTLSCEQNLNHDAMYWYRQDPGQGLRLIYYSQIVNDFQKGDIAEGYSVSREKKESFPLTVTSAQKNPTAFYLCASSIGGRGDATQYFGPGTRLTVL.

The V and J genes are TRBV3-1 (or the pseudogene TRBV3-2) and TRBJ2-2, with 10 bases identical to TRBD1. J was trimmed by 2 bases and V by 6 bases; bases with no gene match: 3. The germline V gene encodes CDR1 LGHDT and CDR2 YNNKEL (reference sequence). The CDR3 has 15 amino acids. This chain's CDR3 is CASRGTGVNTGELFF. CDR3 DNA: TGTGCCAGCAGGGGGACAGGGGTTAACACCGGGGAGCTGTTTTTT.

The chain couples TRBV2 to TRBJ1-3, with no clear D. The CDR3 has 13 residues. The germline V gene encodes CDR1 SNHLY and CDR2 FYNNEI. Trimming cost V 1 base and J 0 bases, with 1 base left between them. The CDR3 coding sequence is TGTGCCAGCAGTGAAGGCTCTGGAAACACCATATATTTT. Translating it yields CASSEGSGNTIYF.

The rearrangement joins TRBV5-6 to TRBJ1-5; D unclear. The CDR3 extends over 14 amino acids. Trimming took 0 bases from V and 5 from J, leaving 9 bases between them. Germline loops: CDR1 SGHDT, CDR2 YYEEEE. CDR3 bases: TGTGCCAGCAGCTTGGCGTCAGACTATCAGCCCCAGCATTTT. Encoded protein: CASSLASDYQPQHF.

This clone turned up a few times. J is TRBJ1-2 and V is TRBV28, with TRBD1 matching over 9 bases. Germline CDR1 and CDR2: MDHEN and SYDVKM. CDR3 length: 15 residues. V was clipped by 7 bases and J by 5 bases; unmatched bases: 11. The CDR3 loop reads CASTTPPGTGYGYTF. In DNA form, the CDR3 reads TGTGCCAGCACTACCCCCCCCGGGACAGGGTATGGCTACACCTTC.

V gene TRBV19 combines with J gene TRBJ2-7; 9 nucleotides match TRBD1. Germline V lookup: CDR1 LNHDA, CDR2 SQIVND (reference sequence). The CDR3 totals 15 residues. The ends lost 5 bases at V and 5 bases at J; junction bases unmatched: 10. The CDR3 sequence is CASSPRTGVGHEQYF. As DNA, the CDR3 is TGTGCCAGTAGTCCCCGGACAGGGGTTGGGCACGAGCAGTACTTC.

This chain joins TRBV6-5 and TRBJ2-5; 9 nucleotides align to TRBD1. Germline CDR1 reads MNHEY; CDR2 reads SVGAGI. The CDR3 sequence is 13 residues long. With V trimmed by 6 bases and J by 5 bases, 4 bases remained unmatched. CDR3 sequence reads: CASRFDRGETQYF. CDR3 sequence (DNA): TGTGCCAGCAGGTTCGACAGGGGGGAGACCCAGTACTTC.

The chain combines TRBV7-2 with TRBJ1-4; 9 nucleotides align to TRBD1. V was pared by 5 bases and J by 2 bases, with 12 bases of the junction left unmatched. This CDR3 contains 18 residues. The germline gives CDR1 SGHTA, CDR2 FQGNSA. The CDR3 protein is CASSTPPGQGWTNEKLFF. The CDR3 DNA is TGTGCCAGCAGCACCCCCCCCGGACAGGGGTGGACTAATGAAAAACTGTTTTTT.

This sequence joins TRBV9 and TRBJ2-7; 9 bases are shared with TRBD2. The germline gives CDR1 SGDLS, CDR2 YYNGEE. Losses at the gene ends were 4 bases for V and 3 bases for J; bases not matched to a gene: 11. CDR3 length equals 16 residues. The CDR3 sequence: CASSPRASGDYYEQYF. The CDR3 nucleotides are TGTGCCAGCAGCCCCCGAGCTAGCGGGGACTACTACGAGCAGTACTTC.

The chain joins TRBV9 to TRBJ1-1; D is uncertain. The germline V gene encodes CDR1 SGDLS and CDR2 YYNGEE. This CDR3 spans 12 amino acids. Trimming cost V 4 bases and J 10 bases, with 14 bases left between them. CDR3 nucleotide sequence: TGTGCCAGCAGCCTAACCCCGGAACCAGCTTTCTTT. Protein product: CASSLTPEPAFF.

CDR3 sequence reads: CASTEGTGNRYF. CDR3 DNA: TGTGCCAGCACCGAAGGGACAGGGAATCGCTACTTC. This chain joins TRBV6-6 and TRBJ2-7, with 9 bases lining up with TRBD1. The CDR3 runs to 12 residues. Germline V CDR1 and CDR2: MNHNY, SVGAGI (reference sequence). Unmatched junction bases numbered 11, after V lost 7 bases and J lost 13 bases.

This chain uses TRBV19 with TRBJ2-3; possibly TRBD2 for D (6 bases). The CDR3 is 15 amino acids. The germline V gene encodes CDR1 LNHDA and CDR2 SQIVND (reference sequence). Trimming shortened V by 3 bases and J by 5 bases, and 15 bases separated the two germline ends. CDR3 DNA: TGTGCCAGTAGTATCCCGGGACTTTTTGGAGATACGCAGTATTTT. Translated: CASSIPGLFGDTQYF.

In its sample, this clone was seen once. The rearrangement joins TRBV19 to TRBJ1-6; tentatively, D is TRBD1 (5 bases). The CDR3 covers 12 residues. The germline gives CDR1 LNHDA, CDR2 SQIVND (reference sequence). V was trimmed by 3 bases and J by 13 bases, leaving 10 bases between them. The CDR3 DNA reads as TGTGCCAGTAGTATTGGAGGGGCCCCCCTCCACTTT. Residues: CASSIGGAPLHF. The variable domain in full, with the rest retrieved from reference TRBV19 and TRBJ1-6, is DGGITQSPKYLFRKEGQNVTLSCEQNLNHDAMYWYRQDPGQGLRLIYYSQIVNDFQKGDIAEGYSVSREKKESFPLTVTSAQKNPTAFYLCASSIGGAPLHFGNGTRLTVT.

The V and J genes are TRBV7-8 and TRBJ2-2; 8 bases match TRBD2. This CDR3 has 16 amino acids. The V gene end was trimmed by 6 bases and the J gene end by 0 bases; junction bases not matched to a gene: 6. The V gene's germline CDR1 is SGHVS and CDR2 FQNEAQ. The CDR3 reads CASRLRGASNTGELFF. CDR3 in DNA: TGTGCCAGCAGATTGCGGGGGGCTTCGAACACCGGGGAGCTGTTTTTT.

This sequence joins TRBV27 and TRBJ2-7; D ambiguous. This CDR3 spans 11 amino acids. Trimming took off 5 bases at V and 6 bases at J, with 8 bases between the two ends. Germline V gene data show CDR1 as MNHEY and CDR2 as SMNVEV (reference sequence). The CDR3 coding sequence is TGTGCCAGCAGTCTAGGAAGCGAGCAGTACTTC. Encoded protein: CASSLGSEQYF.

This clone was seen only once. The V gene is TRBV9, the J gene TRBJ2-2; TRBD1 agrees at 9 bases. The J segment lost 12 bases and the V segment lost 3 bases, leaving 6 bases of the junction unmatched. The V gene's germline CDR1 is SGDLS and CDR2 YYNGEE. This CDR3 has 13 amino acids. The CDR3 coding sequence is TGTGCCAGCAGCGCCGGGACAGGGTGGCAGCTGTTTTTT. Its protein product is CASSAGTGWQLFF.

The chain employs TRBV18 and TRBJ2-7; D ambiguous. The germline V gene has CDR1 KGHSH and CDR2 LQKENI. The CDR3 extends over 13 amino acids. The V end lost 0 bases, the J end lost 3 bases, and 6 bases lay between the germline ends. The CDR3 DNA reads as TGTGCCAGCTCACCACCGGCACGCTACGAGCAGTACTTC. Its translation: CASSPPARYEQYF.

V usage is TRBV18 and J usage is TRBJ2-1; 7 positions match TRBD2. There are 15 residues in the CDR3. CDR1 KGHSH and CDR2 LQKENI come from the germline V gene. The J segment lost 9 bases and the V segment lost 2 bases, leaving 10 bases of the junction unmatched. The CDR3 spells CASSPGRGSTGEQFF. The CDR3 nucleotides read TGTGCCAGCTCACCAGGGCGGGGGTCCACCGGTGAGCAGTTCTTC.

This clone was picked up one time. This sequence joins TRBV5-6 and TRBJ1-3; D is undetermined. Trimming cost V 3 bases and J 2 bases, with 0 bases left between them. The CDR3 runs to 11 residues. CDR1 SGHDT and CDR2 YYEEEE come from the germline V gene. The CDR3, as DNA: TGTGCCAGCAGCTCTGGAAACACCATATATTTT. Translated: CASSSGNTIYF.

The chain employs TRBV2 and TRBJ1-5; a weak D match, TRBD1 (6 bases). Trimming pared 1 base from V and 6 bases from J, leaving 13 bases between. Germline values: CDR1 SNHLY, CDR2 FYNNEI. The CDR3 runs 15 residues. The CDR3 sequence is CASSEGGGAVQPQHF. The CDR3 region has the DNA TGTGCCAGCAGTGAAGGTGGGGGCGCAGTTCAGCCCCAGCATTTT. Using reference TRBV2 and TRBJ1-5 for the parts outside the CDR3, the full variable domain is EPEVTQTPSHQVTQMGQEVILRCVPISNHLYFYWYRQILGQKVEFLVSFYNNEISEKSEIFDDQFSVERPDGSNFTLKIRSTKLEDSAMYFCASSEGGGAVQPQHFGDGTRLSIL.

The chain combines TRBV5-1 with TRBJ1-2; TRBD1 matches 8 bases. Trimming took 6 bases from V and 3 from J; bases not matched to a gene: 4. Germline V gene data show CDR1 as SGHRS and CDR2 as YFSETQ. There are 13 residues in the CDR3. The CDR3 reads CASTDREDYGYTF. DNA for the CDR3: TGCGCCAGCACGGACAGGGAAGACTATGGCTACACCTTC. Supplemented by reference TRBV5-1 and TRBJ1-2, the full variable domain reads KAGVTQTPRYLIKTRGQQVTLSCSPISGHRSVSWYQQTPGQGLQFLFEYFSETQRNKGNFPGRFSGRQFSNSRSEMNVSTLELGDSALYLCASTDREDYGYTFGSGTRLTVV.

The CDR3 DNA sequence: TGTGCCAGCAGTACAGCGGGGGACTACACCTTC. This encodes CASSTAGDYTF. The gene calls are TRBV12-3 or TRBV12-4 and TRBJ1-2, with a possible D match to TRBD1 (5 bases). The V end was cut by 5 bases, the J end by 10 bases, with 11 bases between. The CDR3 runs 11 residues.